One and the same sample provided the 22 T cell receptor beta chains below, sequenced in a study of blood T cell repertoires in COVID-19 (dated by TCRdb to 2018 to 2020). Receptor amplification or capture employed the immunoSEQ multiplex PCR assay. Sourced from immuneACCESS, this table was stored by TCRdb with only in-frame sequences that have V and J called. A share of the clones is absent; for the studies checked, an unresolved V gene accounts for under half, and the remainder has no known explanation. Counted in this sample were about 45,000 clones; roughly 82% of them appeared once. The top ten constitute more than 12% of the sample. Source material: peripheral blood. These receptors were taken from a human donor in a cohort sampled during active COVID-19.

This clone was counted a single time. The J gene is TRBJ2-7, the V gene TRBV6-5, with a weak D call TRBD2 (5 bases). The V end lost 2 bases, the J end lost 2 bases, and 10 bases lay between the germline ends. The CDR3 extends over 14 amino acids. Germline assignment: CDR1 MNHEY and CDR2 SVGAGI. For the CDR3, the DNA is TGTGCCAGCAGTTACGCGCTAGCTCCCTACGAGCAGTACTTC. It is translated as CASSYALAPYEQYF.

Here the CDR3 DNA reads TGTGCCTGCATCACAGTGAACACTGAAGCTTTCTTT. Amino acids: CACITVNTEAFF. The chain joins TRBV7-6 to TRBJ1-1; D gene uncertain. Germline CDR1 reads SGHVS; CDR2 reads FNYEAQ. The ends were cut back, 11 bases at V and 0 bases at J, with 10 bases in the middle. The CDR3 has 12 residues.

The J gene is TRBJ2-4, the V gene TRBV28, with 8 nucleotides matching TRBD1. The V segment lost 2 bases and the J segment 6 bases; nucleotides outside the gene matches: 6. The germline V gene has CDR1 MDHEN and CDR2 SYDVKM. The CDR3 is 15 amino acids. The CDR3 region is CASSLIGQGTNIQYF. Written as DNA, the CDR3 is TGTGCCAGCAGTTTAATCGGACAGGGAACAAACATTCAGTACTTC. Combining the CDR3 with reference TRBV28 and TRBJ2-4 gives the whole variable domain DVKVTQSSRYLVKRTGEKVFLECVQDMDHENMFWYRQDPGLGLRLIYFSYDVKMKEKGDIPEGYSVSREKKERFSLILESASTNQTSMYLCASSLIGQGTNIQYFGAGTRLSVL.

The chain recombines TRBV6-5 with TRBJ2-5; TRBD1 matches at 9 bases. The CDR3 extends over 13 amino acids. The V gene end was trimmed by 6 bases and the J gene end by 5 bases; junction bases not matched to a gene: 4. From germline, CDR1 is MNHEY and CDR2 SVGAGI. The CDR3 DNA sequence: TGTGCCAGCAGGCGCGACAGGGGGGAGACCCAGTACTTC. Protein sequence: CASRRDRGETQYF.

The chain joins TRBV7-9 to TRBJ2-5; tentatively, D is TRBD1 (7 bases). The CDR3 has 13 amino acids. Germline V lookup: CDR1 SEHNR, CDR2 FQNEAQ (reference sequence). V dropped 3 bases and J dropped 4 bases, with 9 bases sitting between them. In nucleotides, the CDR3 is TGTGCCAGCAGCTTCCAGGGGGGAGAGACCCAGTACTTC. This gives the protein CASSFQGGETQYF.

This sequence joins TRBV7-2 and TRBJ1-1; 7 bases agree with TRBD1. CDR3 length: 16 residues. Germline CDR1 and CDR2: SGHTA and FQGNSA. The J segment lost 4 bases and the V segment lost 0 bases, leaving 8 bases of the junction unmatched. This chain's CDR3 is CASSLAGGGGRTEAFF. CDR3 in DNA: TGTGCCAGCAGCTTAGCGGGTGGAGGGGGCCGCACTGAAGCTTTCTTT.

The gene calls are TRBV6-2 or TRBV6-3 and TRBJ1-2, with TRBD1 as a possible D gene (5 bases). V was clipped by 5 bases and J by 6 bases, with 19 bases between them. CDR1 and CDR2 from the germline V gene are MNHEY and SVGEGT. This CDR3 comprises 15 residues. Here the CDR3 DNA reads TGTGCCAGCAGTAAGCCCGGGACTTTGTTTAATGGCTACACCTTC. It translates to CASSKPGTLFNGYTF.

J is TRBJ2-6 and V is TRBV7-2; D is unclear. The V end was cut by 1 base, the J end by 0 bases, with 4 bases between. This CDR3 has 15 amino acids. Looked up from germline, CDR1 is SGHTA and CDR2 is FQGNSA. The CDR3 protein is CASSLGSSGANVLTF. The CDR3 coding sequence is TGTGCCAGCAGCTTAGGGAGCTCTGGGGCCAACGTCCTGACTTTC.

The genes are TRBV18 and TRBJ2-1; tentatively, D is TRBD1 (6 bases). This CDR3 is 17 amino acids long. CDR1 is KGHSH, CDR2 LQKENI, per germline. Trimming left V 2 bases short and J 1 base short, with 15 bases between. The CDR3 spells CASSPSGTRLSYNEQFF. CDR3 in DNA: TGTGCCAGCTCACCATCCGGGACACGACTTTCCTACAATGAGCAGTTCTTC.

The chain combines TRBV6-5 with TRBJ2-1, with D possibly being TRBD1 (5 bases). The V gene lost 4 bases and the J gene lost 8 bases, with 12 bases spanning the gap. There are 13 residues in the CDR3. Germline CDR1 and CDR2: MNHEY and SVGAGI. The CDR3 loop reads CASSLPGSDEQFF. In nucleotides, the CDR3 is TGTGCCAGCAGTTTGCCAGGGTCAGATGAGCAGTTCTTC.

The CDR3 protein is CASSLAGSRYEQFF. The CDR3 DNA reads TGCGCCAGCAGCTTGGCCGGCTCTAGATATGAGCAGTTCTTC. The rearrangement joins TRBV5-1 to TRBJ2-1, with D hard to call. Germline CDR1 SGHRS, CDR2 YFSETQ. V lost 0 bases and J 8 bases, leaving 12 bases between the germline ends. CDR3 length: 14 residues. Complete variable domain (other parts from reference TRBV5-1 and TRBJ2-1): KAGVTQTPRYLIKTRGQQVTLSCSPISGHRSVSWYQQTPGQGLQFLFEYFSETQRNKGNFPGRFSGRQFSNSRSEMNVSTLELGDSALYLCASSLAGSRYEQFFGPGTRLTVL.

The V call is TRBV29-1, the J call TRBJ2-5; D perhaps matches TRBD1 (6 bases). The germline V gene has CDR1 SQVTM and CDR2 ANQGSEA. Trimming took off 7 bases at V and 4 bases at J, with 19 bases between the two ends. This CDR3 is built from 14 residues. The CDR3 DNA reads as TGCAGCGCCTCCGGGACAACTAACGGAGAGACCCAGTACTTC. It is translated as CSASGTTNGETQYF.

This clone was seen a handful of times. CDR3 region: CASSLRTGSRNQPQHF. As DNA, the CDR3 is TGTGCCAGCAGTTTAAGGACAGGGAGTCGCAATCAGCCCCAGCATTTT. The chain joins TRBV28 to TRBJ1-5, with TRBD1 matching over 8 bases. J lost 2 bases, V lost 2 bases, and 5 bases had no gene match. CDR1 is MDHEN and CDR2 is SYDVKM in the germline V gene. The CDR3 runs 16 residues.

The V call is TRBV6-6, the J call TRBJ1-6; D unresolved. The CDR3 covers 16 residues. The V end lost 7 bases, the J end lost 0 bases, and 13 bases lay between the germline ends. Germline V gene lookup returns CDR1 MNHNY and CDR2 SVGAGI (reference sequence). For the CDR3, the DNA is TGTGCCAGCACCCAACGGGGTGGCTCCTATAATTCACCCCTCCACTTT. This sequence encodes CASTQRGGSYNSPLHF.

This clone was found a few times. The chain has TRBV27 and TRBJ2-5, with TRBD2 matching over 11 bases. The germline V gene encodes CDR1 MNHEY and CDR2 SMNVEV (reference sequence). Losses at the gene ends were 6 bases for V and 0 bases for J; bases not matched to a gene: 0. CDR3 length equals 14 residues. CDR3 loop: CASRGLADQETQYF. Written as DNA, the CDR3 is TGTGCCAGCAGGGGACTAGCGGACCAAGAGACCCAGTACTTC.

This clone was seen just once. The chain carries TRBV4-2 and TRBJ2-2; maybe TRBD2 (7 bases). The V and J ends lost 4 bases and 4 bases respectively, with 16 bases between them. The CDR3 is 16 amino acids. The V gene's germline CDR1 is LGHNA and CDR2 YNFKEQ. The CDR3 loop reads CASSPTGRAGTGELFF. The CDR3 DNA reads as TGTGCCAGCAGCCCCACAGGGAGGGCGGGCACCGGGGAGCTGTTTTTT.

The gene calls are TRBV28 and TRBJ2-1; 11 bases are shared with TRBD2. The junction had 11 bases not matched to a gene; V was cut back by 7 bases and J by 9 bases. Germline assignment: CDR1 MDHEN and CDR2 SYDVKM. The CDR3 is 15 amino acids. The CDR3 region has the DNA TGTGCCAGCACCCCGTACCTAGCGGGAGGAGGTGAGCAGTTCTTC. Translation gives CASTPYLAGGGEQFF.

The V call is TRBV24-1, the J call TRBJ2-1; TRBD1 aligns across 11 bases. CDR1 KGHDR and CDR2 SFDVKD come from the germline V gene. The CDR3 runs to 17 residues. V gave up 7 bases and J gave up 1 base; unmatched junction bases: 8. The CDR3 loop is CATRSGQGAQSYNEQFF. The CDR3 DNA reads as TGTGCCACCAGATCCGGACAGGGGGCGCAATCCTACAATGAGCAGTTCTTC.

CDR3 amino acids: CSVTGLMNTEAFF. DNA of the CDR3: TGCAGCGTTACAGGGCTCATGAACACTGAAGCTTTCTTT. The V gene is TRBV29-1, the J gene TRBJ1-1, with D tentatively TRBD1 (6 bases). From germline, CDR1 is SQVTM and CDR2 ANQGSEA. This CDR3 is 13 amino acids long. The V gene lost 5 bases and the J gene lost 0 bases, with 10 bases spanning the gap.

The V gene is TRBV14, the J gene TRBJ2-3; D gene uncertain. Germline values: CDR1 SGHDN, CDR2 FVKESK. Trimming removed 2 bases at V and 8 bases at J, with 11 bases between. The CDR3 has 13 amino acids. CDR3 DNA: TGTGCCAGCAGCCAACGGGTGTTGGGTACGCAGTATTTT. Translating gives CASSQRVLGTQYF.

In this sample, this clone turned up once. The chain joins TRBV11-2 to TRBJ2-1; D unresolved. CDR1 is SGHAT, CDR2 FQNNGV, per germline. The length of the CDR3 is 14 residues. V dropped 5 bases and J dropped 7 bases, with 15 bases sitting between them. For the CDR3, the DNA is TGTGCCAGCAGCCCCTCGCGGATTGGGAATGAGCAGTTCTTC. Amino acid sequence: CASSPSRIGNEQFF.

V is TRBV18 and J is TRBJ2-5; D is ambiguous. V lost 5 bases, J lost 0 bases, and 4 bases lay in between. Germline CDR1 and CDR2: KGHSH and LQKENI. The CDR3 loop spans 12 amino acids. The CDR3 DNA reads as TGTGCCAGCTCAACAAACCAAGAGACCCAGTACTTC. This translates into CASSTNQETQYF.